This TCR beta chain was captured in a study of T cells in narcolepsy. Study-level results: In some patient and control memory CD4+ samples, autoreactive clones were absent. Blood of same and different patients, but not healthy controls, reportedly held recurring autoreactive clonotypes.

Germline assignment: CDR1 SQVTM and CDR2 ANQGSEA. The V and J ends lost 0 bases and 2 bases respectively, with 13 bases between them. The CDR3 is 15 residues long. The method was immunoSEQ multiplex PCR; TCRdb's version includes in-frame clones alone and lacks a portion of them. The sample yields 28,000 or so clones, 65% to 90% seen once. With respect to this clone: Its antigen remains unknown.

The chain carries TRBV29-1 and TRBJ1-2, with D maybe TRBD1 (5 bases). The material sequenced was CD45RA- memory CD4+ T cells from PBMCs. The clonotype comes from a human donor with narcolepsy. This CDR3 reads CSVEDPEKGNYGYTF. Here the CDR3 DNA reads TGCAGCGTTGAAGACCCTGAGAAGGGGAACTATGGCTACACCTTC.